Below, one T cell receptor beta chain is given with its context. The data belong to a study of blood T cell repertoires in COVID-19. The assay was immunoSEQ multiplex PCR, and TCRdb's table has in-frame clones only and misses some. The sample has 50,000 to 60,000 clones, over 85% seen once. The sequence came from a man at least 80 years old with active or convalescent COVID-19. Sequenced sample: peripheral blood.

The CDR3 is CASSPVDRGTQYF. The DNA of the CDR3 is TGTGCCAGCAGCCCCGTCGACAGGGGAACGCAGTATTTT. The J gene is TRBJ2-3, the V gene TRBV9; 8 positions agree with TRBD1. Germline V lookup: CDR1 SGDLS, CDR2 YYNGEE. The junction had 7 bases not matched to a gene; V was cut back by 4 bases and J by 9 bases. This CDR3 comprises 13 residues.